Presented here are 28 T cell receptor beta chains from one specimen sequenced in a study of blood T cell repertoires in COVID-19. Assay used: immunoSEQ multiplex PCR; TCRdb lists only in-frame clones, some missing. The table shows roughly 170,000 clones, with 88% occurring only once. Input material: peripheral blood. The receptor set was obtained from a man between 60 and 75 years old with acute or convalescent COVID-19.

The CDR3 here is CASSDYRGGSPLHF. Here the CDR3 DNA reads TGTGCCAGCAGTGATTACAGGGGGGGTTCACCCCTCCACTTT. This chain links TRBV2 with TRBJ1-6, with 8 bases lining up with TRBD1. CDR3 length: 14 residues. Germline CDR1 reads SNHLY; CDR2 reads FYNNEI. J was trimmed by 9 bases and V by 3 bases; bases with no gene match: 4.

A few counts support this clone. CDR3 region: CASSPWGRAYQPQHF. In DNA, the CDR3 is TGTGCCAGTAGTCCTTGGGGCAGGGCGTATCAGCCCCAGCATTTT. The gene calls are TRBV19 and TRBJ1-5, with D maybe TRBD1 (5 bases). The V gene's germline CDR1 is LNHDA and CDR2 SQIVND (reference sequence). The CDR3 runs 15 residues. Trimming cost V 5 bases and J 5 bases, with 16 bases left between them.

Note on this clone: This CDR3 is also generated by other DNA sequences in the sample. The chain links TRBV27 to TRBJ2-6, with unresolved D. The CDR3 covers 13 residues. Per germline, CDR1 MNHEY and CDR2 SMNVEV (reference sequence). V was pared by 9 bases and J by 0 bases, with 6 bases between. The CDR3 DNA sequence: TGTGCCAGTAAGAGCTCTGGGGCCAACGTCCTGACTTTC. Residues: CASKSSGANVLTF.

This rearrangement joins TRBV11-2 to TRBJ1-4; perhaps TRBD1 as D (5 bases). Germline CDR1 and CDR2: SGHAT and FQNNGV. The CDR3 has 15 amino acids. The V and J ends lost 1 base and 8 bases respectively, with 14 bases between them. The CDR3, as DNA: TGTGCCAGCAGCTTAGGTCGGGGGGAGGGCGAAAAACTGTTTTTT. It codes for CASSLGRGEGEKLFF.

The chain employs TRBV28 and TRBJ2-7, with a tentative D call TRBD1 (6 bases). The CDR3 has 12 amino acids. V was shortened by 9 bases and J by 0 bases, with 9 bases between the two germline ends. CDR1 and CDR2 from the germline V gene are MDHEN and SYDVKM. The CDR3 region has the DNA TGTGCCAGTTTCAGGGGCTCCTACGAGCAGTACTTC. Protein: CASFRGSYEQYF.

V is TRBV7-9 and J is TRBJ1-5; 7 bases map to TRBD1. This CDR3 contains 13 residues. V lost 5 bases, J lost 5 bases, and 3 bases stayed unmatched. The germline CDR1 and CDR2 sequences are SEHNR and FQNEAQ (reference sequence). CDR3 sequence reads: CASSRQGDQPQHF. The CDR3 nucleotides are TGTGCCAGCAGCCGACAGGGCGATCAGCCCCAGCATTTT.

This rearrangement joins TRBV9 to TRBJ2-1; TRBD2 might be the D (6 bases). Germline lookup yields CDR1 SGDLS and CDR2 YYNGEE. Trimming cost V 4 bases and J 0 bases, with 11 bases left between them. The CDR3 is made up of 15 amino acids. CDR3 coding DNA: TGTGCCAGCAGCTCTCGGGGGAGCTCCTACAATGAGCAGTTCTTC. Translation gives CASSSRGSSYNEQFF.

This chain joins TRBV19 and TRBJ1-6; a weak D match, TRBD1 (6 bases). The CDR3 loop spans 15 amino acids. The germline V and J ends were trimmed by 3 bases and 7 bases, with 13 bases remaining between them. The germline V gene encodes CDR1 LNHDA and CDR2 SQIVND (reference sequence). CDR3 sequence (DNA): TGTGCCAGTAGTATGGTCAGGGGTGGAAATTCACCCCTCCACTTT. Translated: CASSMVRGGNSPLHF.

The V gene is TRBV10-3, the J gene TRBJ1-1; D perhaps matches TRBD1 (6 bases). Germline CDR1 is ENHRY and CDR2 is SYGVKD. The ends were cut back, 2 bases at V and 3 bases at J, with 10 bases in the middle. This CDR3 region has 14 residues. The CDR3 DNA is TGTGCCATCAGTGAGAGGGGGGGGTACACTGAAGCTTTCTTT. Translating it yields CAISERGGYTEAFF.

CDR3 amino acids: CASSLRTGGGWEKLFF. The CDR3, as DNA: TGTGCCAGCAGTTTAAGGACAGGGGGCGGGTGGGAAAAACTGTTTTTT. The rearrangement joins TRBV28 to TRBJ1-4; 11 nucleotides match TRBD1. Germline values: CDR1 MDHEN, CDR2 SYDVKM. The CDR3 is made up of 16 amino acids. After removal of 2 bases from V and 8 bases from J, the junction contained 7 bases not matched to a gene.

The chain links TRBV27 to TRBJ2-1; 8 bases are a match to TRBD1. V lost 6 bases, J lost 15 bases, and 10 bases stayed unmatched. Germline CDR1 reads MNHEY; CDR2 reads SMNVEV (reference sequence). CDR3 size: 12 residues. The CDR3 sequence: CASSPDRALWFF. In DNA, the CDR3 is TGTGCCAGCAGCCCGGACAGGGCGCTTTGGTTCTTC.

In its sample, this clone was seen a few times. The chain carries TRBV11-2 and TRBJ2-1, with 9 bases that match TRBD1. CDR3 length: 17 residues. Per germline, CDR1 SGHAT and CDR2 FQNNGV. The V and J ends lost 0 bases and 3 bases, in that order; junction bases with no gene match: 6. In DNA, the CDR3 is TGTGCCAGCAGCTTAGATGGGGGACAGGGAGTCTACAATGAGCAGTTCTTC. Translated: CASSLDGGQGVYNEQFF. Full variable domain (missing parts from reference TRBV11-2 and TRBJ2-1): EAGVAQSPRYKIIEKRQSVAFWCNPISGHATLYWYQQILGQGPKLLIQFQNNGVVDDSQLPKDRFSAERLKGVDSTLKIQPAKLEDSAVYLCASSLDGGQGVYNEQFFGPGTRLTVL.

The chain is built from TRBV6-5 and TRBJ1-2; 8 bases fit TRBD1. The germline CDR1 and CDR2 sequences are MNHEY and SVGAGI. There are 15 residues in the CDR3. With 0 bases clipped from V and 8 bases from J, the junction kept 8 bases outside the gene matches. The CDR3, as DNA: TGTGCCAGCAGTTACTCGCCGGGACAGGCCTGGGGCTACACCTTC. Its protein is CASSYSPGQAWGYTF.

The CDR3 loop is CATRTAGGWETQYF. Here the CDR3 DNA reads TGTGCCACCCGAACGGCGGGAGGGTGGGAGACCCAGTACTTC. The chain has TRBV2 and TRBJ2-5; TRBD2 agrees at 9 bases. With V trimmed by 10 bases and J by 5 bases, 11 bases remained unmatched. The CDR3 has 14 residues. CDR1 and CDR2 (germline): SNHLY, FYNNEI.

The rearrangement links TRBV6-5 to TRBJ2-1; 9 bases are a match to TRBD2. CDR1 is MNHEY, CDR2 SVGAGI, per germline. V shed 4 bases, J shed 4 bases, and the junction held 2 bases outside the gene matches. The CDR3 has 14 amino acids. CDR3 nucleotide sequence: TGTGCCAGCAGTTCCAGCGGGGGGTACAATGAGCAGTTCTTC. Protein: CASSSSGGYNEQFF.

Only a few counts were recorded for this clone. The chain is built from TRBV5-1 and TRBJ1-2; no firm D call. From germline, CDR1 is SGHRS and CDR2 YFSETQ. V shed 1 base and J shed 5 bases, with 15 bases lying between them. There are 15 residues in the CDR3. In DNA form, the CDR3 reads TGCGCCAGCAGCTTGTTGAGGAGCAGTCCTTATGGCTACACCTTC. Its protein is CASSLLRSSPYGYTF.

In its sample, this clone was seen a few times. The CDR3 DNA reads as TGTGCCAGCTCACCACCGGGTGGGCGAAACTATGGCTACACCTTC. It encodes CASSPPGGRNYGYTF. This rearrangement joins TRBV18 to TRBJ1-2, with no clear D. In germline, CDR1 is KGHSH, CDR2 LQKENI. V was shortened by 0 bases and J by 2 bases, with 10 bases between the two germline ends. This CDR3 has 15 amino acids.

The CDR3 DNA reads TGTGCCAGTAGTCCTGACAGCAGCCTGTTCTTC. It yields the protein CASSPDSSLFF. The chain uses TRBV19 and TRBJ2-1; D perhaps matches TRBD1 (5 bases). V lost 5 bases to trimming and J lost 15 bases, with 14 bases between them. This CDR3 contains 11 residues. Per the germline V gene, CDR1 is LNHDA and CDR2 is SQIVND (reference sequence).

The chain couples TRBV25-1 to TRBJ1-1, with D unclear. V lost 3 bases and J lost 2, with 16 bases in between. The CDR3 loop spans 16 amino acids. In germline, CDR1 is MGHDK, CDR2 SYGVNS. In nucleotides, the CDR3 is TGTGCCAGCAGTGACGGTCCCCCCGGGAGAAACACTGAAGCTTTCTTT. Translated: CASSDGPPGRNTEAFF.

CDR3 residues: CASSLTDTQYF. The CDR3 nucleotides read TGTGCCAGCAGCCTCACAGATACGCAGTATTTT. The chain recombines TRBV11-2 with TRBJ2-3; D not certain. CDR1 SGHAT and CDR2 FQNNGV come from the germline V gene. V gave up 5 bases and J gave up 2 bases, with 2 bases separating them. This CDR3 is built from 11 residues.

The rearrangement links TRBV10-3 to TRBJ1-3, with D maybe TRBD1 (6 bases). Between the trimmed V and J ends, which lost 6 bases and 0 bases, there was a span of 12 bases. There are 15 residues in the CDR3. CDR1 is ENHRY and CDR2 is SYGVKD in the germline V gene. CDR3 nucleotides: TGTGCCATCAGGGTAGGACAGTTCTCTGGAAACACCATATATTTT. Translation gives CAIRVGQFSGNTIYF.

V gene TRBV11-2 combines with J gene TRBJ1-3; 7 bases fit TRBD1. The CDR3 runs to 15 residues. From germline, CDR1 is SGHAT and CDR2 FQNNGV. J was trimmed by 2 bases and V by 5 bases; bases with no gene match: 6. The CDR3 DNA follows: TGTGCCAGCAGCATAAGGGGGCCAACTGGAAACACCATATATTTT. Its protein is CASSIRGPTGNTIYF.

V usage is TRBV19 and J usage is TRBJ2-5; D is possibly TRBD1 (5 bases). Germline V gene data show CDR1 as LNHDA and CDR2 as SQIVND (reference sequence). Trimming removed 2 bases from V and 5 bases from J, with 9 bases in between. CDR3 length: 13 amino acids. CDR3 amino acids: CASSIQGEETQYF. The CDR3 region has the DNA TGTGCCAGTAGTATACAGGGTGAGGAGACCCAGTACTTC.

The CDR3 loop is CSVGLDTQYF. The CDR3 region has the DNA TGCAGCGTTGGGCTAGATACGCAGTATTTT. The rearrangement uses TRBV29-1 and TRBJ2-3; no definite D call. CDR3 length: 10 amino acids. Germline loops: CDR1 SQVTM, CDR2 ANQGSEA. The ends were cut back, 4 bases at V and 5 bases at J, with 4 bases in the middle.

The V and J genes are TRBV3-1 (or the pseudogene TRBV3-2) and TRBJ2-5; 9 bases line up with TRBD2. There are 16 residues in the CDR3. Trimming took 2 bases from V and 1 from J; bases not matched to a gene: 5. Germline assignment: CDR1 LGHDT and CDR2 YNNKEL (reference sequence). In DNA, the CDR3 is TGTGCCAGCAGCCAAAGCGGGACTAGCAGCCAAGAGACCCAGTACTTC. Protein product: CASSQSGTSSQETQYF.

The chain carries TRBV2 and TRBJ2-3; TRBD2 aligns across 14 bases. This CDR3 comprises 18 residues. J was trimmed by 4 bases and V by 7 bases; bases with no gene match: 13. Germline CDR1 is SNHLY and CDR2 is FYNNEI. In DNA, the CDR3 is TGTGCCAGCAATTTCAGGGGACTAGCGGGAGATAACGCAGATACGCAGTATTTT. Residues: CASNFRGLAGDNADTQYF.

The V gene is TRBV6-6, the J gene TRBJ1-5; TRBD1 aligns across 12 bases. With 6 bases clipped from V and 7 bases from J, the junction kept 7 bases outside the gene matches. The CDR3 is made up of 15 amino acids. Germline CDR1 reads MNHNY; CDR2 reads SVGAGI (reference sequence). The CDR3 region has the DNA TGTGCCAGCAGACCGGGACAGGGGGCGAGGCAGCCCCAGCATTTT. Residues: CASRPGQGARQPQHF.

There are a few counts of this clone. The gene calls are TRBV25-1 and TRBJ2-2; 8 nucleotides line up with TRBD1. Germline loops: CDR1 MGHDK, CDR2 SYGVNS. V lost 8 bases, J lost 3 bases, and 5 bases stayed unmatched. The CDR3 spans 14 residues. CDR3 loop: CASASDRDTGELFF. The CDR3 nucleotides read TGTGCCAGCGCCTCGGACAGGGACACCGGGGAGCTGTTTTTT.